The 7 T cell receptor beta chains below all came from one sample that was sequenced in a study of graft-versus-host responses after intestinal transplantation. These receptors' targets are unknown. Some clones are missing from TCRdb's copy, which holds only in-frame ones; the method was immunoSEQ multiplex PCR. The sample contains about 110,000 clones, about 87% of which appear only once. The sample in question was unstimulated CD4+ T cells sorted from spleen or lymph node cells, obtained before transplant. Receptor source: a human donor who was the organ donor for an intestinal transplant.

The chain is built from TRBV18 and TRBJ1-6; weak D call: TRBD1 (6 bases). Germline CDR1 and CDR2: KGHSH and LQKENI. CDR3 length equals 15 residues. V was trimmed by 3 bases and J by 5 bases, leaving 11 bases between them. The CDR3 DNA is TGTGCCAGCTCACCGAACAGGGAACATAATTCACCCCTCCACTTT. The encoded protein is CASSPNREHNSPLHF.

The chain couples TRBV2 to TRBJ2-7; possibly TRBD2 for D (5 bases). The V end was cut by 3 bases, the J end by 2 bases, with 11 bases between. Germline CDR1 is SNHLY and CDR2 is FYNNEI. The CDR3 loop spans 14 amino acids. In nucleotides, the CDR3 is TGTGCCAGCAGTGACGGGGTAGCTGCCTACGAGCAGTACTTC. Translated, it gives CASSDGVAAYEQYF.

The chain uses TRBV5-1 and TRBJ2-7; no clear D gene. Per the germline V gene, CDR1 is SGHRS and CDR2 is YFSETQ. There are 16 residues in the CDR3. V shed 0 bases and J shed 1 base, with 14 bases lying between them. The CDR3 region is CASSLGHRDGSYEQYF. As DNA, the CDR3 is TGCGCCAGCAGCTTGGGACATAGAGATGGGTCCTACGAGCAGTACTTC.

The CDR3 sequence: CASSADLYEQYF. CDR3 DNA sequence: TGTGCCAGCAGTGCAGACCTCTACGAGCAGTACTTC. This sequence joins TRBV6-1 and TRBJ2-7, with D hard to call. This CDR3 has 12 amino acids. CDR1 and CDR2 from the germline V gene are MNHNS and SASEGT. Trimming removed 4 bases from V and 3 bases from J, with 7 bases in between.

J is TRBJ2-3 and V is TRBV2, with TRBD2 matching over 15 bases. Trimming cost V 7 bases and J 8 bases; bases outside gene matches: 7. Germline CDR1 and CDR2: SNHLY and FYNNEI. The CDR3 is 15 amino acids. CDR3 sequence (DNA): TGTGCCAGCACCCCCGAGGGACTAGCGGGGGGTACGCAGTATTTT. Its translation is CASTPEGLAGGTQYF. Supplemented by reference TRBV2 and TRBJ2-3, the full variable domain reads EPEVTQTPSHQVTQMGQEVILRCVPISNHLYFYWYRQILGQKVEFLVSFYNNEISEKSEIFDDQFSVERPDGSNFTLKIRSTKLEDSAMYFCASTPEGLAGGTQYFGPGTRLTVL.

The chain employs TRBV27 and TRBJ2-4; D not resolved. Germline V gene sequence: CDR1 MNHEY, CDR2 SMNVEV (reference sequence). V lost 8 bases and J lost 2, with 10 bases in between. The CDR3 has 13 residues. This chain's CDR3 is CASSAYSKNIQYF. The CDR3 nucleotides read TGTGCCAGCTCCGCGTACTCCAAAAACATTCAGTACTTC.

V and J are TRBV15 and TRBJ2-3; D gene unclear. The CDR3 runs to 15 residues. Trimming took off 0 bases at V and 0 bases at J, with 7 bases between the two ends. Germline-derived CDR1 and CDR2 are LNHNV and YYDKDF (reference sequence). CDR3 DNA sequence: TGTGCCACCAGCAGAGAACTCCTTAGCACAGATACGCAGTATTTT. Translated: CATSRELLSTDTQYF.